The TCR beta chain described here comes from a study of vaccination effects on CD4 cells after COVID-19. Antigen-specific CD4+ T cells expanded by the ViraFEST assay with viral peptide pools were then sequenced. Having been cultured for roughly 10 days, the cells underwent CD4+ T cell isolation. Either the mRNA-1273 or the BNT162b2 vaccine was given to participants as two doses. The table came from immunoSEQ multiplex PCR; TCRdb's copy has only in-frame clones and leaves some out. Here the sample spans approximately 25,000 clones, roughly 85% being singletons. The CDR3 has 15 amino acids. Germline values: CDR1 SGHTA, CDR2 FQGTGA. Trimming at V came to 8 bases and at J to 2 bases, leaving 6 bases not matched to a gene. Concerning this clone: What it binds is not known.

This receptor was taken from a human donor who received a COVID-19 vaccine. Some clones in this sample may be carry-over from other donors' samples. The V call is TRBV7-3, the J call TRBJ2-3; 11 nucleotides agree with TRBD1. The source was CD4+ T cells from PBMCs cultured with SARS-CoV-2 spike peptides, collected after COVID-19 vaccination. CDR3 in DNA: TGTGCCAGCGGGCGGACAGGGGGCTTCACAGATACGCAGTATTTT. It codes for CASGRTGGFTDTQYF.